This TCR beta chain came from a study of cytomegalovirus exposure and HLA in healthy donors. Study-level findings and limits: Productive rates of about 90% or about 30% were seen for most TCR beta V segments in an earlier analysis. After further analysis at a later stage, roughly 16,000 TCR beta sequences were associated with HLA alleles at 0.05 false discovery rate. Reportedly, cytomegalovirus status was diagnosed with high sensitivity and specificity.

V shed 2 bases and J 3 bases; nucleotides not matched to a gene: 9. In germline, CDR1 is SGHAT, CDR2 FQNNGV. CDR3 length equals 16 residues. Use of 60 Vbeta and 13 Jbeta primers characterized the PCR. TCRdb's copy holds only in-frame clones and misses some; the assay was immunoSEQ multiplex PCR. This sample's table has 75,000 to 95,000 clones. As regards this clone: Its target is not known.

The chain is built from TRBV11-2 and TRBJ2-7; 8 bases agree with TRBD1. The sequence came from a woman aged 60-75 years in good health and CMV-seronegative. Specimen: PBMCs. The CDR3 here is CASSLFGSDRDYEQYF. The CDR3 DNA sequence: TGTGCCAGCAGCTTATTTGGGTCGGACAGGGACTACGAGCAGTACTTC.